This T cell receptor (beta chain) was recorded in a study of blood T cell repertoires in COVID-19. In the study overall: Some COVID-19 samples were acute and others convalescent; all came from the United States, Italy and Spain. T cells, B-cell-depleted T cells, or PBMCs supplied cDNA or gDNA.

V lost 5 bases to trimming and J lost 3 bases; unmatched junction nucleotides: 4. The CDR3 has 15 amino acids. Germline-derived CDR1 and CDR2 are LGHNA and YNFKEQ. In the original analysis: Reference gene primer amplification yielded estimated nucleated cell counts. TCRdb's copy holds only in-frame clones and misses some; the assay was immunoSEQ multiplex PCR. V and J calls and clone size come straight from that table; D and trimming were deduced from the DNA. The sample shows approximately 35,000 clones, approximately 80% of them seen only once. The chain links TRBV4-2 to TRBJ1-5; 10 bases line up with TRBD1. Sequencing used peripheral blood. The sequence was obtained from a man older than 75 with acute or convalescent COVID-19. The CDR3 DNA follows: TGTGCCAGCAGCACCCGACAGGGGGCCAATCAGCCCCAGCATTTT. This encodes CASSTRQGANQPQHF.